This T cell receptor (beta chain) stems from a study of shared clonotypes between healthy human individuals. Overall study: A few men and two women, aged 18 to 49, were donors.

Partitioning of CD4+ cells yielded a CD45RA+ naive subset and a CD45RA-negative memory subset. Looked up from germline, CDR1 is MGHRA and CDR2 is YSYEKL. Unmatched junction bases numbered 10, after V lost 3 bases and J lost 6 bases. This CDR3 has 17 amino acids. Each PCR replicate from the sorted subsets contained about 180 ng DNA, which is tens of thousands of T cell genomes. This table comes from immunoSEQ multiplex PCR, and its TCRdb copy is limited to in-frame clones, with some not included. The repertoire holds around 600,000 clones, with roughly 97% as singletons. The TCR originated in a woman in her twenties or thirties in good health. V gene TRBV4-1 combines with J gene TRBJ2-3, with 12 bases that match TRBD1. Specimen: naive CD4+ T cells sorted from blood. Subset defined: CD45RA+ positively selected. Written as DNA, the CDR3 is TGCGCCAGCAGCCAGCCGGGACAGGGGGCCGAGAGGGATACGCAGTATTTT. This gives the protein CASSQPGQGAERDTQYF.